This T cell receptor beta chain was captured in a study of patients and donors after allogeneic stem cell transplantation. Using its own MiXCR run on the RT-PCR reads, TCRdb lists one record per CDR3 protein. The table lists roughly 960,000 distinct CDR3 sequences, about a sixth of them singletons. This clonotype came up a few times. Germline V gives CDR1 SGHDT, CDR2 YYEEEE. CDR3 size: 14 residues. The J segment lost 8 bases and the V segment lost 3 bases, leaving 8 bases of the junction unmatched. The sequenced sample was blood, either unsorted or a sorted T cell fraction (not recorded which). The chain couples TRBV5-6 to TRBJ2-1, with TRBD1 matching over 7 bases. This TCR derives from a human donor who was either an allogeneic HSCT recipient or a stem cell or donor lymphocyte infusion donor (not recorded which). It is not recorded whose cells these are; they may come from a transplant donor. The CDR3 DNA reads as TGTGCCAGCAGCTCCGGGACAGTCAGCGATGAGCAGTTCTTC. This gives the protein CASSSGTVSDEQFF.